The 10 T cell receptor beta chains reported below all come from one sample, sequenced in a study of T cell changes during pregnancy in multiple sclerosis. Repertoires were generated with immunoSEQ multiplex PCR, while TCRdb's copy carries only in-frame clones and drops some. The table lists some 18,000 clones, 75% to 90% of them singletons. The source material was CD8+ T cells from peripheral blood mononuclear cells, sampled in the third trimester of pregnancy. The receptors derive from a female donor in good health, enrolled as a control in a pregnancy study.

The chain employs TRBV19 and TRBJ2-7; D call uncertain. Germline V gene data show CDR1 as LNHDA and CDR2 as SQIVND (reference sequence). Trimming stripped 3 bases from V and 3 bases from J, with 9 bases between. There are 13 residues in the CDR3. The CDR3 coding sequence is TGTGCCAGTAGTATTTACCAGGACTACGAGCAGTACTTC. This translates into CASSIYQDYEQYF.

The chain employs TRBV27 and TRBJ1-2; D perhaps matches TRBD1 (6 bases). V shed 1 base and J shed 7 bases, with 13 bases lying between them. Germline V gene lookup returns CDR1 MNHEY and CDR2 SMNVEV (reference sequence). There are 14 residues in the CDR3. CDR3 DNA sequence: TGTGCCAGCAGTTTATGGGGGCAGGGTAGTGGCTACACCTTC. Protein product: CASSLWGQGSGYTF.

The chain joins TRBV28 to TRBJ1-1; maybe TRBD1 (5 bases). CDR1 MDHEN and CDR2 SYDVKM come from the germline V gene. The CDR3 runs to 15 residues. Trimming cost V 5 bases and J 0 bases, with 13 bases left between them. The CDR3 loop is CASSVPGTVNTEAFF. CDR3 nucleotide sequence: TGTGCCAGCAGTGTCCCCGGGACTGTGAACACTGAAGCTTTCTTT.

The rearrangement joins TRBV10-2 to TRBJ2-1; the match to TRBD2 covers 10 bases. Germline lookup yields CDR1 WSHSY and CDR2 SAAADI. This CDR3 spans 15 amino acids. The V and J ends lost 8 bases and 7 bases, in that order; junction bases with no gene match: 11. The CDR3 loop reads CASRSASGRSNEQFF. CDR3 sequence (DNA): TGCGCCAGCCGGAGTGCTAGCGGGAGAAGTAATGAGCAGTTCTTC.

This rearrangement joins TRBV9 to TRBJ2-5; the D is unclear. The CDR3 extends over 13 amino acids. Trimming shortened V by 4 bases and J by 5 bases, and 12 bases separated the two germline ends. CDR1 and CDR2 (germline): SGDLS, YYNGEE. In nucleotides, the CDR3 is TGTGCCAGCAGCTCCCGAATCGGGGAGACCCAGTACTTC. It encodes CASSSRIGETQYF.

This rearrangement joins TRBV9 to TRBJ2-7; the D gene is possibly TRBD1 (8 bases). The CDR3 is made up of 14 amino acids. Germline V lookup: CDR1 SGDLS, CDR2 YYNGEE. V lost 3 bases, J lost 3 bases, and 13 bases lay in between. CDR3 nucleotide sequence: TGTGCCAGCAGCGCCAGCGGGACAGGCTACGAGCAGTACTTC. Encoded protein: CASSASGTGYEQYF.

J is TRBJ1-6 and V is TRBV4-1; TRBD1 is a possible D gene (6 bases). The V gene's germline CDR1 is MGHRA and CDR2 YSYEKL. The CDR3 has 16 residues. The V and J ends lost 0 bases and 9 bases respectively, with 15 bases between them. DNA for the CDR3: TGCGCCAGCAGCCAAGAACAGGGTGTTGCAGCTTCACCCCTCCACTTT. Its translation: CASSQEQGVAASPLHF.

V is TRBV4-1 and J is TRBJ2-7; 8 positions agree with TRBD1. CDR1 MGHRA and CDR2 YSYEKL come from the germline V gene. The CDR3 runs to 15 residues. The V and J ends lost 3 bases and 5 bases, in that order; junction bases with no gene match: 9. The CDR3 DNA sequence: TGCGCCAGCAGCCAGGCCGCTCCACAGGGGGACGAGCAGTACTTC. Translated, it gives CASSQAAPQGDEQYF.

The chain recombines TRBV10-2 with TRBJ2-1; TRBD2 agrees at 13 bases. V gave up 4 bases and J gave up 0 bases; unmatched junction bases: 0. The CDR3 totals 16 residues. Germline V CDR1 and CDR2: WSHSY, SAAADI. DNA for the CDR3: TGCGCCAGCAGTGGGACTAGCGGGGGCTCCTACAATGAGCAGTTCTTC. Residues: CASSGTSGGSYNEQFF.

The V gene is TRBV5-4, the J gene TRBJ1-1, with 8 bases lining up with TRBD1. The CDR3 has 15 residues. Germline V gene data show CDR1 as SGHNT and CDR2 as YYREEE (reference sequence). The V and J ends lost 3 bases and 4 bases, in that order; junction bases with no gene match: 8. The CDR3 sequence: CASSSSRGQGTEAFF. The CDR3, as DNA: TGTGCCAGCAGCTCTTCCAGGGGGCAGGGCACTGAAGCTTTCTTT.